Included here is one T cell receptor (beta chain) sequence, with context. This sample stems from a study of T cells after somatic rescue of genetic block. Repertoires were generated with immunoSEQ multiplex PCR, while TCRdb's copy carries only in-frame clones and drops some. The sample includes tens of thousands of clones, about 90% seen only once; the top ten take over 2.5%. This CDR3 contains 14 residues. V was trimmed by 5 bases and J by 7 bases, leaving 17 bases between them. Germline CDR1 SGHAT, CDR2 FQNNGV. The sequencing sample was made of peripheral blood mononuclear cells (PBMCs). This receptor was obtained from a man between 40 and 49 years old. This chain uses TRBV11-2 with TRBJ1-1; D uncertain. The CDR3 reads CASSNEVRKIEAFF. As DNA, the CDR3 is TGTGCCAGCAGCAATGAGGTGCGGAAGATTGAAGCTTTCTTT.